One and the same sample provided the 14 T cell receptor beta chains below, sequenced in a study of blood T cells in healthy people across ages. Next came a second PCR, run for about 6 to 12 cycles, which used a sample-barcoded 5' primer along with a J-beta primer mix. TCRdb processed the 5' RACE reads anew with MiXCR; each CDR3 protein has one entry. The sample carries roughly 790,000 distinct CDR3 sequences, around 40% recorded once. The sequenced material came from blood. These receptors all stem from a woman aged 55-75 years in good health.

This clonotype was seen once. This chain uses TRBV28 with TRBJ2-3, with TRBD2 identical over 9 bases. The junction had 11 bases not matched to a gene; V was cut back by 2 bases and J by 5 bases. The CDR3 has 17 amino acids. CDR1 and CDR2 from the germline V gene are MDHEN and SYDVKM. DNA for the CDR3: TGTGCCAGCAGTTTAGATGTTAGCGGGAGTAGGGGAGATACGCAGTATTTT. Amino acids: CASSLDVSGSRGDTQYF. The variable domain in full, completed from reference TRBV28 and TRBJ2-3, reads DVKVTQSSRYLVKRTGEKVFLECVQDMDHENMFWYRQDPGLGLRLIYFSYDVKMKEKGDIPEGYSVSREKKERFSLILESASTNQTSMYLCASSLDVSGSRGDTQYFGPGTRLTVL.

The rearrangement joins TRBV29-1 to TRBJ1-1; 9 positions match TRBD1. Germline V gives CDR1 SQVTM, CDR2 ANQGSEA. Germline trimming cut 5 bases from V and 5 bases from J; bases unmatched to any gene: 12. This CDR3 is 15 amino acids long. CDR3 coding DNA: TGCAGCGTTACACAGGGGGCCGGTACCGGGACTGAAGCTTTCTTT. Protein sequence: CSVTQGAGTGTEAFF.

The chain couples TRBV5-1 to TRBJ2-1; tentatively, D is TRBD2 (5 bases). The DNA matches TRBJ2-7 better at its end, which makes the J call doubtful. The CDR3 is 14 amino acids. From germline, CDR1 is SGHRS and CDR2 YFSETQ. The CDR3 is CASGLQSSYNEQYF. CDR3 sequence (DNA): TGCGCCAGTGGACTCCAGAGCTCCTACAATGAGCAGTACTTC.

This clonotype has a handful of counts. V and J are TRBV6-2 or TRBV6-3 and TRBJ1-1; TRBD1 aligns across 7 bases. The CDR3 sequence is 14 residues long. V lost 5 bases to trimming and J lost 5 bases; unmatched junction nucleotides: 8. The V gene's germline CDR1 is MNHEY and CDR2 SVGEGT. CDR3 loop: CASSGHRGRTEAFF. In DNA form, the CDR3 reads TGTGCCAGCAGTGGACACAGGGGTAGGACTGAAGCTTTCTTT.

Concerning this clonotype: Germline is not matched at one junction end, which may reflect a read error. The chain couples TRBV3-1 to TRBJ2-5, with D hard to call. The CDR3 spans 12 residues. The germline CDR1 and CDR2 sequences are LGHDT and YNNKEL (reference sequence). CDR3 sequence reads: CANSQDEGSQYF. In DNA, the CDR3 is TGTGCCAACAGCCAAGATGAAGGCAGCCAGTACTTC.

DNA of the CDR3: TGTGCCAGCAGTGGGGGGACTAGCGGTTGGCTCGATACGCAGTATTTT. This gives the protein CASSGGTSGWLDTQYF. The chain uses TRBV28 and TRBJ2-3, with 11 nucleotides matching TRBD2. Trimming cost V 5 bases and J 6 bases; bases outside gene matches: 10. CDR3 length equals 16 residues. Germline lookup yields CDR1 MDHEN and CDR2 SYDVKM.

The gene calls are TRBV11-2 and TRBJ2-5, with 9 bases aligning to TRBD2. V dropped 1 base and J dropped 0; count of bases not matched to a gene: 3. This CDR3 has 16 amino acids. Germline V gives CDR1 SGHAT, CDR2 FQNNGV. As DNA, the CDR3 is TGTGCCAGCAGCTTAGGGACTAGCGCCAACCAAGAGACCCAGTACTTC. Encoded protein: CASSLGTSANQETQYF.

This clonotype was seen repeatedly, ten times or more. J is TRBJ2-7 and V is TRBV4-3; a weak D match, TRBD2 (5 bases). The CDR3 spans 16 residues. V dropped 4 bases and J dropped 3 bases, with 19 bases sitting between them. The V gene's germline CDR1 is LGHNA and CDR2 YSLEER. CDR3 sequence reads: CASSPTRTVEFYEQYF. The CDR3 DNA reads TGCGCCAGCAGCCCAACTAGAACGGTAGAGTTCTACGAGCAGTACTTC.

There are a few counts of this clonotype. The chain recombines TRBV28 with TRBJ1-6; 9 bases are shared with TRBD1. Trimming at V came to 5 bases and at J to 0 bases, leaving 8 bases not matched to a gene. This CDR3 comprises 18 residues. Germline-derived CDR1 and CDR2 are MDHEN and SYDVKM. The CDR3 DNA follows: TGTGCCAGCAGTCCAGGACAGGGGTTTTTCTCCTATAATTCACCCCTCCACTTT. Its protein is CASSPGQGFFSYNSPLHF. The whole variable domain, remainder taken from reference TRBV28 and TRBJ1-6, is DVKVTQSSRYLVKRTGEKVFLECVQDMDHENMFWYRQDPGLGLRLIYFSYDVKMKEKGDIPEGYSVSREKKERFSLILESASTNQTSMYLCASSPGQGFFSYNSPLHFGNGTRLTVT.

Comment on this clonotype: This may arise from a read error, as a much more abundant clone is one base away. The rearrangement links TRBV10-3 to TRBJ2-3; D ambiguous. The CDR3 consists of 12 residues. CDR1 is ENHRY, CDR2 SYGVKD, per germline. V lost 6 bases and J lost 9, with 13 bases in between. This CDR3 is CAIRDSQSTQYF. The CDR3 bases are TGTGCCATCAGGGATAGTCAGTCCACGCAGTATTTT.

CDR3 sequence: CSATERVSYEQYF. CDR3 DNA: TGCAGTGCAACGGAGAGAGTTTCCTACGAGCAGTACTTC. The genes are TRBV20-1 and TRBJ2-7; D not resolved. CDR3 size: 13 residues. Germline CDR1 and CDR2: DFQATT and SNEGSKA (reference sequence). V gave up 6 bases and J gave up 1 base, with 13 bases separating them.

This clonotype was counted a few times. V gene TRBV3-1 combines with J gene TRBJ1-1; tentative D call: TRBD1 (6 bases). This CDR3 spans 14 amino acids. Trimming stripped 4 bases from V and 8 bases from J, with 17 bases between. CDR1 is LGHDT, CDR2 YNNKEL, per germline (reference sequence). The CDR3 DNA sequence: TGTGCCAGCAGCCCGATATTATCAACAGGGGAAGCTTTCTTT. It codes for CASSPILSTGEAFF.

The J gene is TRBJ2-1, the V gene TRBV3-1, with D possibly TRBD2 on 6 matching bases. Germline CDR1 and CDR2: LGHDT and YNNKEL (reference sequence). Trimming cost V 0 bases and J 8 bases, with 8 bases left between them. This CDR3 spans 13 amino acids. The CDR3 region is CASSQEGGYEQFF. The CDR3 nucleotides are TGTGCCAGCAGCCAAGAGGGAGGCTATGAGCAGTTCTTC.

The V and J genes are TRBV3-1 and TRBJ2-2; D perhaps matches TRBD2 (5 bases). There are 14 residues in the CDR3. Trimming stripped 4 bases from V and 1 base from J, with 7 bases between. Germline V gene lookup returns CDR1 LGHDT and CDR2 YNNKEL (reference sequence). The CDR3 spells CASSPDWNTGELFF. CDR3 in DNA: TGTGCCAGCAGCCCGGACTGGAACACCGGGGAGCTGTTTTTT. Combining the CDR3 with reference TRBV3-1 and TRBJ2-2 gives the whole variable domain DTAVSQTPKYLVTQMGNDKSIKCEQNLGHDTMYWYKQDSKKFLKIMFSYNNKELIINETVPNRFSPKSPDKAHLNLHINSLELGDSAVYFCASSPDWNTGELFFGEGSRLTVL.